Sequencing of this T cell receptor beta chain was carried out in a study of vaccination and CD4 T cells after COVID-19. Cultured CD4+ T-cell DNA underwent Oncomine TCR Beta short-read sequencing. One entry per CDR3 protein, called by TCRdb with MiXCR from the PCR reads. The sample carries more than 10,000 distinct CDR3 sequences, 50% recorded once. Treatment: roughly 10-day PBMC culture with coronavirus spike peptide pools or control peptides (ViraFEST assay). Regarding this clonotype: Its target is not known.

Trimming at V came to 1 base and at J to 6 bases, leaving 3 bases not matched to a gene. The CDR3 sequence is 16 residues long. The germline CDR1 and CDR2 sequences are LNHDA and SQIVND (reference sequence). The rearrangement uses TRBV19 and TRBJ2-4; 13 nucleotides line up with TRBD2. This clonotype was obtained from a human donor who had recovered from COVID-19. What was sequenced was CD4+ T cells from blood, cultured in vitro. This CDR3 reads CASSIVTSGRVNIQYF. Here the CDR3 DNA reads TGTGCCAGTAGTATAGTTACTAGCGGGAGGGTAAACATTCAGTACTTC.